This entry is about one T cell receptor (beta chain). Its antigen specificity is not known. Per-base qualities were not stored, and no clone one base away is much larger. The time point label of this sample denotes: baseline before first vaccination. Samples from vaccinated people were obtained from the UK trials COV001 and COV002, which included a single-blind randomized controlled phase 2/3 trial of AZD1222 (ChAdOx1 nCoV-19) in healthy adults. For TCRbeta chain sequencing, PBMC samples from trial participants were taken at day 0 and at day 28 after the second dose. The V and J ends are trimmed by 1 base and 3 bases, leaving 3 bases between them. The CDR3 starts with the cysteine, ends with the phenylalanine, and has 12 residues. Of all the DNA, just the CDR3 is kept, 36 bases in frame from base 1. Taken from the germline V gene (reference sequence), the CDR1 and CDR2 loops are LNHNV and YYDKDF. This sample was taken from a study of T cell responses to AZD1222 COVID-19 vaccine (dated by TCRdb to the early 2020s). For the study in its entirety: AZD1222 recipients whose second dose came at about 4 weeks and those whose second dose came at about 12 weeks were combined into one group, since spike-specific TCR depth and breadth did not differ between the two schedules. TCR sequencing was performed for over 230 trial participants, of whom about 200 were given two doses of AZD1222 and around 25 were given two doses of MenACWY control vaccine. Trial participants were enrolled into age subgroups of 18-55, 56-69 and 70-plus years, which contained about 150, 27 and 61 TCR-sequenced participants, respectively. Here is what the overall study found, with its caveats: Participants were mostly white British, with more females than males. The authors suggested clonal diversity may have been underestimated. Nearly half of unique spike-specific TCRs reportedly recognized epitopes outside regions mutated in the B.1.351 and B.1.1.7 variants. Only six or seven AZD1222 recipients were SARS-CoV-2 seropositive at baseline, limiting conclusions about previously exposed vaccinees. After two AZD1222 doses, both the breadth and the depth of spike-specific TCRs were significantly higher than at day 0 and than in MenACWY recipients. The whole spike protein was spanned by vaccine-associated CD4 TCRs, and dominant responses were seen in regions 160-218 and 743-854. Because no samples from the day 14 peak response were available, repertoires could be characterized only after the peak T cell response. The 56-69-year group was small, and its depth increase did not reach significance, likely because of low power.

The CDR3 regions of human TCRbeta chains were analyzed by immunosequencing. Regarding the original processing steps: Repertoire TCRs were matched against a reference library of SARS-CoV-2-specific TCRs generated with the MIRA antigen-specificity platform. Breadth was defined as the fraction of unique TCRs that were SARS-CoV-2-associated. Depth was defined as the fraction of total T cells that were SARS-CoV-2-associated. Using the MIRA data, every spike-specific TCR was mapped to the spike region that the TCR reacted to and assigned to either a CD4 or a CD8 class. Log10-transformed breadth and depth values were compared by one-way ANOVA with Sidak's multiple comparisons tests. TCRdb took over this immuneACCESS table, retaining in-frame rearrangements with V and J assigned. Such tables are incomplete; in checked studies, under half of the missing clones stem from an unresolved V gene, and the remainder is unexplained. V and J calls and clone size are given by that table; D and trimming were obtained from the DNA. The sample yields some 130,000 clones; 93% were counted once. The top ten clones comprise over 4% of the sample.

This TCR derives from an adult in good health. The chain is assembled from TRBV15 and TRBJ1-1; the D segment cannot be called with confidence. The sequenced sample was peripheral blood, obtained on day 0 of AZD1222 vaccination. The CDR3 amino acid sequence is: CATSRGYTEAFF. The nucleotide sequence reads as follows: TGTGCCACCAGCAGAGGGTACACTGAAGCTTTCTTT.